This T cell receptor beta chain was captured by sequencing in a study of memory CD4+ T cells and cytomegalovirus serostatus. V was trimmed by 8 bases and J by 7 bases, leaving 20 bases between them. Germline CDR1 and CDR2: SEHNR and FQNEAQ (reference sequence). This CDR3 contains 14 residues. Single viable CD3+CD4+CD8-CD45RO+ cells were sorted as the memory CD4+ T cells. Clones were sequenced by immunoSEQ multiplex PCR, and TCRdb holds only the in-frame ones, with some missing. The sample holds under 85,000 clones; roughly three quarters are singletons and the top ten take just over 2.5%. Material for sequencing was memory CD4+ T cells from blood. The V gene is TRBV7-9, the J gene TRBJ1-2; TRBD1 might be the D (6 bases). The TCR comes from an adult in good health and CMV-seropositive. CDR3 sequence reads: CASLRGALSFGYTF. The CDR3 nucleotides read TGTGCCAGCTTGAGGGGGGCGCTTTCTTTTGGCTACACCTTC. Looking up the rest from reference TRBV7-9 and TRBJ1-2 gives the full variable domain: DTGVSQNPRHKITKRGQNVTFRCDPISEHNRLYWYRQTLGQGPEFLTYFQNEAQLEKSRLLSDRFSAERPKGSFSTLEIQRTEQGDSAMYLCASLRGALSFGYTFGSGTRLTVV.